A selection of T cell receptor beta chains follows, all from one sample in a study of patients and donors after allogeneic stem cell transplantation. Using its own MiXCR run on the RT-PCR reads, TCRdb lists one record per CDR3 protein. The sample shows roughly 880,000 distinct CDR3 sequences, roughly 18% of them seen only once. Sequenced material: blood, either unsorted or a sorted T cell fraction (not recorded which). These receptors were collected from a human donor who was either an allogeneic HSCT recipient or a stem cell or donor lymphocyte infusion donor (not recorded which). It is not recorded whose cells these are; they may come from a transplant donor. The CDR3 runs from the conserved cysteine through the conserved F or W. The D gene is left open where the match is weak. The size field is filled for only some rows; it gives once, few, many or a size class.

D	V	length	J	size	DNA	CDR3
TRBD2	TRBV7-2	14	TRBJ2-1	few	TGTGCCAGCAGCTTAGGAGCGGGAATATTTGAGCAGTTCTTC	CASSLGAGIFEQFF
-	TRBV20-1	13	TRBJ1-2	few	TGCAGTGCTAACAACGTTCAGAACTATGGCTACACCTTC	CSANNVQNYGYTF
-	TRBV12-3/TRBV12-4	14	TRBJ2-7	many	TGTGCCAGCAGTCCCCGTGGACTGTCTAGTGAGCAGTACTTC	CASSPRGLSSEQYF
-	TRBV5-1	15	TRBJ2-7	many	TGCGCCAGCAGCTTGCGGCCAGGGATCTCCTACGAGCAGTACTTC	CASSLRPGISYEQYF
-	TRBV7-8	13	TRBJ2-7	few	TGTGCCAGCAGCTTATCTGAGGCCTACGAGCAGTACTTC	CASSLSEAYEQYF
-	TRBV7-7	15	TRBJ1-2	once	TGTGCTAGCAGCTTAGGGGCAGGGGACTCCTATGGCTACACCTTC	CASSLGAGDSYGYTF
-	TRBV7-2	15	TRBJ2-3	many	TGTGCCAGCAGCTTAGGTTGGGGTAGCACAGATACGCAGTATTTT	CASSLGWGSTDTQYF
-	TRBV4-3	15	TRBJ2-7	few	TGCGCCAGCAGCCAAGTAGGCCAGGGTATCTACGAGCAGTACTTC	CASSQVGQGIYEQYF
-	TRBV7-2	15	TRBJ2-7	-	TGTGCCAGCAGCGAAGGAGCCAACAATGCTTACGAGCAGTACTTC	CASSEGANNAYEQYF
-	TRBV6-1	14	TRBJ1-1	-	TGTGCCAGCACCCACAGGAGGGCTGATACAGAAGCTTTCTTT	CASTHRRADTEAFF
-	TRBV5-1	16	TRBJ2-3	-	TGCGCCAGCAGCTTGGATCTGGGTAGCATAGTCGATACGCAGTATTTT	CASSLDLGSIVDTQYF